This T cell receptor beta chain was sequenced during a study of blood T cell repertoires in COVID-19. Participants came from fewer than 25 US areas, aged about 18 to 100 years. Per the original methods: Nucleated cell number was recorded as an estimate derived from reference gene primer amplification. Profiling relied on immunoSEQ multiplex PCR, and the TCRdb table lists in-frame clones only, not all of them. The V and J calls and clone size were taken over from that table, and D and trimming were inferred from the DNA. The table lists about 320,000 clones, about 89% of them singletons. The CDR3 has 15 amino acids. The germline V gene has CDR1 LNHDA and CDR2 SQIVND (reference sequence). Trimming cost V 7 bases and J 0 bases; bases outside gene matches: 6.

Specimen: PBMCs or T cells enriched from blood (not recorded which). This receptor was taken from a man aged 55 to 70 who had recovered from COVID-19. The chain has TRBV19 and TRBJ1-3; TRBD1 matches at 7 bases. The DNA of the CDR3 is TGTGCCAGTAATCCCCGGGACAGCTCTGGAAACACCATATATTTT. The encoded protein is CASNPRDSSGNTIYF.